One T cell receptor (beta chain) is described in this entry. Sequenced by immunoSEQ multiplex PCR; TCRdb stores in-frame clones only, minus some. Of some 2,500,000 clones listed, roughly 93% are singletons. Germline CDR1 is SGHTA and CDR2 is FQGNSA. With V trimmed by 5 bases and J by 6 bases, 5 bases remained unmatched. The CDR3 consists of 13 residues. The data were obtained in a study of shared clonotypes between healthy human individuals. About the study: Three CD4 naive, three CD4 memory, two CD8 naive and one CD8 memory plate were used per donor.

The sequence was obtained from a man younger than 30 in good health. Some clones in this sample may be carry-over from other donors' samples. The chain recombines TRBV7-2 with TRBJ1-2; 8 nucleotides agree with TRBD1. Sequencing input: naive CD4+ T cells from PBMCs. Stated subset: CD45RA+ positively selected. This CDR3 reads CASSPGQGNGYTF. The CDR3 DNA reads TGTGCCAGCAGCCCTGGACAGGGCAATGGCTACACCTTC.